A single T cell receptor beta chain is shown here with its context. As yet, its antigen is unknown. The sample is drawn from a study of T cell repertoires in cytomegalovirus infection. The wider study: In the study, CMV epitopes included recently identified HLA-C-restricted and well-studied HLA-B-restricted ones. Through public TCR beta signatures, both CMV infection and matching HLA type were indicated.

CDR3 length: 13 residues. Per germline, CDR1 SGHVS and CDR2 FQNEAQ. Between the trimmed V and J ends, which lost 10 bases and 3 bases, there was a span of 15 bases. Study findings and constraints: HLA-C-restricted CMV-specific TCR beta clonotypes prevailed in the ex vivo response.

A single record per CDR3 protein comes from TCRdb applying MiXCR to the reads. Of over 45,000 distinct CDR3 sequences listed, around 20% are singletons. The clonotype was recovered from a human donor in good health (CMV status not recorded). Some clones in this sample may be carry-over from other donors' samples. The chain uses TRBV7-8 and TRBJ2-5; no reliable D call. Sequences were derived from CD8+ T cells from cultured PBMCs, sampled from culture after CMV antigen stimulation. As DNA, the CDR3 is TGTGCCACAGCCTCCTGGCAGGAAGAGACCCAGTACTTC. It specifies CATASWQEETQYF.